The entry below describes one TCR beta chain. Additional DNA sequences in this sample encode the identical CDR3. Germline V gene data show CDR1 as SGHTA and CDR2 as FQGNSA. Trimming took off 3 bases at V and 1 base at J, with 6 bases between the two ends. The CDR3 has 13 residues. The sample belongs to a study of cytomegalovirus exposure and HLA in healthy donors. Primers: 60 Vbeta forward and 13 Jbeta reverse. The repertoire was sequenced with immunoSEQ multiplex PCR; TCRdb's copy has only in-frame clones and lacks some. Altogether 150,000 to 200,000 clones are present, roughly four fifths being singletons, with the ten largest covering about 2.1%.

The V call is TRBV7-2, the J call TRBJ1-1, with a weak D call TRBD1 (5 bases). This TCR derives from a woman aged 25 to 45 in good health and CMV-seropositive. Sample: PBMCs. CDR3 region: CASSFGGNTEAFF. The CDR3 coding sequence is TGTGCCAGCAGCTTCGGGGGGAACACTGAAGCTTTCTTT.